The T cell receptor (beta chain) described here comes from a study of identical twins. TCRdb processed the 5' RACE reads anew with MiXCR; each CDR3 protein has one entry. The sample holds around 670,000 distinct CDR3 sequences, 6.1% seen once. The donors were all healthy and Caucasian. This CDR3 contains 16 residues. Losses at the gene ends were 6 bases for V and 6 bases for J; bases not matched to a gene: 10. This clonotype was found many times. The origin of this receptor is a man aged 18 to 30 in good health. V usage is TRBV12-3 or TRBV12-4 and J usage is TRBJ2-1; 11 bases map to TRBD2. Sample: naive T cells sorted from blood. CDR3 protein: CASSPTLAGAVNEQFF. The CDR3 DNA reads TGTGCCAGCAGCCCAACACTAGCGGGAGCAGTCAATGAGCAGTTCTTC.